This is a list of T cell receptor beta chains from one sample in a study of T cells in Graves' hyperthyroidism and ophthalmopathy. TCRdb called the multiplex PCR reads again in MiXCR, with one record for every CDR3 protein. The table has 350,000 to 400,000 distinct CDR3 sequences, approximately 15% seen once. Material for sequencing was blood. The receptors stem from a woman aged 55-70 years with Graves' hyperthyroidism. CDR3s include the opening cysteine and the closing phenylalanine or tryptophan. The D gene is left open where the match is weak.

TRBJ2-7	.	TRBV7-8	CASSSPLLRPNEQYF
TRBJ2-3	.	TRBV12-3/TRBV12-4	CASSFDYTDTQYF
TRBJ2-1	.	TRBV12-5	CASGLDSRARTYNEQFF
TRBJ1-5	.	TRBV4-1	CASSHGDRRSNQPQHF
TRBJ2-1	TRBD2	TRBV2	CASMGTSGPYNEQFF
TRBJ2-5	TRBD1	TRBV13	CASSPRDRGHETQYF
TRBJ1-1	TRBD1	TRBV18	CASSQSRTGYTEAFF
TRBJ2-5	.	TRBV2	CVSHLDSSETQYF
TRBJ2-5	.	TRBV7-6	CASSHPTTRTQYF
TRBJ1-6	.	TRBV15	CATSRVGGTTDNSPLHF
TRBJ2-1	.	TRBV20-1	CSARPDEQFF
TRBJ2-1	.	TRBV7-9	CASSYSKGGGRDDPRSYNEQFF
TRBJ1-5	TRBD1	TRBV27	CASMTGMGNQPQHF
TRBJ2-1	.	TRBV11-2	CASSLATTIYNEQFF
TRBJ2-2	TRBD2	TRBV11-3	CASSRGTSGRENTGELFF
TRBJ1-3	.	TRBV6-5	CASSYSGTYSGNTIYF
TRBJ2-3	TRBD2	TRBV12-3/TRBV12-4	CASSRTSGRGGTQYF
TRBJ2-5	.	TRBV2	CASSEMGGPAETQYF
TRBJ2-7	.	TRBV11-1	CASSLGSIIPYEQYF
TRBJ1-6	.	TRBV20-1	CSARDVREGRRVNSPLHF
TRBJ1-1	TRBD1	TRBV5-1	CASSFFLRDREYTEAFF
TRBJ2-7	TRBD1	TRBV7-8	CASSPLDRGGEQYF
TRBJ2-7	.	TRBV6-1	CASSSPSGLYSYEQYF
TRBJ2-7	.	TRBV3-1	CASSQNQGNEQYF
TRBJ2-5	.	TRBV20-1	CSARDRRGAETQYF
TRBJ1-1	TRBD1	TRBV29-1	CSVRQGALGTEAFF
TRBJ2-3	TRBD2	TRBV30	CAWTSGLAIDTQYF
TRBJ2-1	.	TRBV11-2	CASSPGRLSSYNEQFF
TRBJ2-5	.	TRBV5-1	CASRLNRNFQETQYF
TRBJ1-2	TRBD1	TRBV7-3	CASSSPTGAGRYGYTF
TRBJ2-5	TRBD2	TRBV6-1	CASGASGMGTQYF
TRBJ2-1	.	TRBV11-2	CASSLVTNEQFF
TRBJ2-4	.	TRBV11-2	CASSLAGTGNIQYF
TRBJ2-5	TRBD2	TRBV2	CASSGLAGTGETQYF
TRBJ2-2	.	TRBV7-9	CASSPEGARGYVRAGELFF
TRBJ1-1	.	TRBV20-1	CSAQGRTEAFF
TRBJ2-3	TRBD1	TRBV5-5	CASSKSGTGRDDTQYF
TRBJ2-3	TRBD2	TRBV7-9	CASSLPSGPDTQYF
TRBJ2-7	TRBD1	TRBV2	CASSNRGVGQYF
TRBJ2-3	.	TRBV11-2	CASSPPSVFSLDTQYF
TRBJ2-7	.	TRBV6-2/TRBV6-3	CASSYRPSESEQYF